Following are 15 T cell receptor beta chains from one sample sequenced in a study of T cell responses to AZD1222 COVID-19 vaccine. Sequenced by immunoSEQ multiplex PCR; TCRdb stores in-frame clones only, minus some. This sample has some 120,000 clones, with over 90% found just once. Sample: peripheral blood, taken on day 0 of AZD1222 vaccination. These receptors originate from an adult in good health.

This chain links TRBV24-1 with TRBJ2-1, with D perhaps assigned TRBD1 or TRBD2 (5 bases each). Trimming pared 3 bases from V and 0 bases from J, leaving 11 bases between. CDR3 size: 16 residues. CDR1 is KGHDR and CDR2 is SFDVKD in the germline V gene. The DNA of the CDR3 is TGTGCCACCAGTGATGGGGGTCCTAGCTCCTACAATGAGCAGTTCTTC. Its translation: CATSDGGPSSYNEQFF.

The genes are TRBV5-1 and TRBJ1-1, with TRBD1 as a possible D gene (5 bases). V lost 0 bases and J lost 5, with 14 bases in between. The CDR3 is made up of 15 amino acids. The germline CDR1 and CDR2 sequences are SGHRS and YFSETQ. The CDR3 nucleotides read TGCGCCAGCAGCTTGGTCTCGCAGGGCGGGACTGAAGCTTTCTTT. Translation gives CASSLVSQGGTEAFF.

The chain links TRBV27 to TRBJ1-2; TRBD1 is a possible D gene (6 bases). V was cut by 6 bases and J by 3 bases, with 14 bases left in between. Germline V gene lookup returns CDR1 MNHEY and CDR2 SMNVEV (reference sequence). The CDR3 is made up of 14 amino acids. The CDR3 nucleotides read TGTGCCAGCAGCCCCAGGGGAACCTACTATGGCTACACCTTC. It translates to CASSPRGTYYGYTF.

This chain links TRBV15 with TRBJ1-1, with TRBD1 identical over 11 bases. Germline assignment: CDR1 LNHNV and CDR2 YYDKDF (reference sequence). The CDR3 extends over 19 amino acids. V shed 0 bases and J 3 bases; nucleotides not matched to a gene: 12. The CDR3 bases are TGTGCCACCAGCAGAGATATTCTTAGGACAGGGGGCTTAGACACTGAAGCTTTCTTT. It encodes CATSRDILRTGGLDTEAFF.

This clone is a singleton in its sample. The chain employs TRBV12-3 or TRBV12-4 and TRBJ2-7; maybe TRBD2 (5 bases). The CDR3 totals 13 residues. The germline V and J ends were trimmed by 7 bases and 2 bases, with 12 bases remaining between them. CDR3 loop: CASTPGGPYEQYF. Here the CDR3 DNA reads TGTGCCAGCACCCCGGGCGGGCCCTACGAGCAGTACTTC.

The CDR3 bases are TGTGCCAGCAAGGACAACCCCGGTGTGAGCAATCAGCCCCAGCATTTT. Its translation is CASKDNPGVSNQPQHF. The rearrangement links TRBV6-6 to TRBJ1-5; D might be TRBD1 (5 bases). There are 16 residues in the CDR3. Trimming removed 7 bases at V and 1 base at J, with 17 bases between. The germline V gene encodes CDR1 MNHNY and CDR2 SVGAGI (reference sequence).

This chain uses TRBV11-2 with TRBJ1-1; no reliable D call. CDR3 length equals 14 residues. Germline CDR1 is SGHAT and CDR2 is FQNNGV. The V gene lost 3 bases and the J gene lost 1 base, with 9 bases spanning the gap. Written as DNA, the CDR3 is TGTGCCAGCAGCTTCGGCAATTGGAACACTGAAGCTTTCTTT. It is translated as CASSFGNWNTEAFF.

The chain recombines TRBV5-8 with TRBJ1-6, with 7 bases aligning to TRBD1. The CDR3 is 16 residues long. Trimming cost V 4 bases and J 8 bases; bases outside gene matches: 12. The germline V gene encodes CDR1 SGHTS and CDR2 YDEGEE. CDR3 protein: CASSPLPGQTYSPLHF. Written as DNA, the CDR3 is TGTGCCAGCAGCCCGCTTCCGGGACAGACATATTCACCCCTCCACTTT.

The chain couples TRBV3-1 (or the pseudogene TRBV3-2) to TRBJ1-2; no definite D call. Trimming cost V 4 bases and J 2 bases, with 11 bases left between them. Germline CDR1 LGHDT, CDR2 YNNKEL (reference sequence). The CDR3 runs to 14 residues. For the CDR3, the DNA is TGTGCCAGCAGCCCAACTCGGGAGAACTATGGCTACACCTTC. Translating gives CASSPTRENYGYTF.

The rearrangement uses TRBV19 and TRBJ2-7, with D perhaps TRBD1 (6 bases). The CDR3 runs 13 residues. Trimming cost V 5 bases and J 3 bases, with 11 bases left between them. Germline V CDR1 and CDR2: LNHDA, SQIVND (reference sequence). As DNA, the CDR3 is TGTGCCAGTAGTGTCAACAGGGACTACGAGCAGTACTTC. Its protein is CASSVNRDYEQYF.

The chain is built from TRBV5-6 and TRBJ2-2; D is perhaps TRBD1 (7 bases). Germline lookup yields CDR1 SGHDT and CDR2 YYEEEE. The CDR3 length is 15 residues. V was pared by 5 bases and J by 4 bases, with 15 bases between. The CDR3 bases are TGTGCCAGCAGAATGGCGGGACAGATCACCGGGGAGCTGTTTTTT. It is translated as CASRMAGQITGELFF. The full variable domain, rest sourced from reference TRBV5-6 and TRBJ2-2, is DAGVTQSPTHLIKTRGQQVTLRCSPKSGHDTVSWYQQALGQGPQFIFQYYEEEERQRGNFPDRFSGHQFPNYSSELNVNALLLGDSALYLCASRMAGQITGELFFGEGSRLTVL.

The chain is built from TRBV7-2 and TRBJ2-1, with 13 bases matching TRBD2. J lost 9 bases, V lost 2 bases, and 7 bases had no gene match. Germline V gene sequence: CDR1 SGHTA, CDR2 FQGNSA. This CDR3 has 16 residues. For the CDR3, the DNA is TGTGCCAGCAGCTTAAGGACTAGCGGGAGCTCGGGTGAGCAGTTCTTC. It encodes CASSLRTSGSSGEQFF.

This chain's CDR3 is CASSEDTVSNSPLHF. CDR3 sequence (DNA): TGTGCCAGCAGTGAAGACACAGTCTCGAATTCACCCCTCCACTTT. V gene TRBV6-1 combines with J gene TRBJ1-6, with no clear D. Germline V CDR1 and CDR2: MNHNS, SASEGT. The CDR3 is made up of 15 amino acids. V lost 1 base to trimming and J lost 7 bases, with 11 bases between them.

The chain carries TRBV9 and TRBJ2-1; 9 nucleotides line up with TRBD2. J was trimmed by 2 bases and V by 0 bases; bases with no gene match: 0. Germline assignment: CDR1 SGDLS and CDR2 YYNGEE. The CDR3 loop spans 15 amino acids. The CDR3 sequence is CASSVASGAYNEQFF. CDR3 nucleotide sequence: TGTGCCAGCAGCGTAGCTAGCGGGGCCTACAATGAGCAGTTCTTC.

The rearrangement links TRBV6-5 to TRBJ1-2; 10 bases line up with TRBD1. Germline trimming cut 5 bases from V and 5 bases from J; bases unmatched to any gene: 8. The germline CDR1 and CDR2 sequences are MNHEY and SVGAGI. The CDR3 totals 15 residues. The CDR3 sequence: CASSQTGGAGYGYTF. The CDR3 nucleotides read TGTGCCAGCAGTCAGACAGGGGGCGCTGGATATGGCTACACCTTC.